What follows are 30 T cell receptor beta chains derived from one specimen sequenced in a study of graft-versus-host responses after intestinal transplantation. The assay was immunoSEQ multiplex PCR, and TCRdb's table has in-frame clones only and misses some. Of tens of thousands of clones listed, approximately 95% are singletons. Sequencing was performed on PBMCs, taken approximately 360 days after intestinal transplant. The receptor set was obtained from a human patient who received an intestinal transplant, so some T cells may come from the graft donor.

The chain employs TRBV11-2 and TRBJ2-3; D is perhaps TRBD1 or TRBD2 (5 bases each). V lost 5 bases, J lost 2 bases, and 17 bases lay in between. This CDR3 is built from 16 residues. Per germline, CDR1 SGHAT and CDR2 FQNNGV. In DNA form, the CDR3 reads TGTGCCAGCAGCGCGCGGCCGGGACCATACACAGATACGCAGTATTTT. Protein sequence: CASSARPGPYTDTQYF.

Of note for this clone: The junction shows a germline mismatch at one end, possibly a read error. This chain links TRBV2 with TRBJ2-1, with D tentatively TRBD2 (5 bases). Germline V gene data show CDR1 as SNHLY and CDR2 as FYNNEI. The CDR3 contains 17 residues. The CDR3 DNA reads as TGTGCCGGCAGTGAAGCGAGCGCGGACTTAAGGTGGAATGAGCAGTTCTTC. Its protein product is CAGSEASADLRWNEQFF. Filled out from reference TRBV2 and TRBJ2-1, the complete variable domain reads EPEVTQTPSHQVTQMGQEVILRCVPISNHLYFYWYRQILGQKVEFLVSFYNNEISEKSEIFDDQFSVERPDGSNFTLKIRSTKLEDSAMYFCAGSEASADLRWNEQFFGPGTRLTVL.

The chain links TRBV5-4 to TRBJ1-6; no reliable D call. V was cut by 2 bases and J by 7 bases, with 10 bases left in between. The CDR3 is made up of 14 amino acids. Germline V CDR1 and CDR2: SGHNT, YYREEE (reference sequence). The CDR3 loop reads CASSFGFKNSPLHF. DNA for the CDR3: TGTGCCAGCAGCTTTGGTTTTAAAAATTCACCCCTCCACTTT.

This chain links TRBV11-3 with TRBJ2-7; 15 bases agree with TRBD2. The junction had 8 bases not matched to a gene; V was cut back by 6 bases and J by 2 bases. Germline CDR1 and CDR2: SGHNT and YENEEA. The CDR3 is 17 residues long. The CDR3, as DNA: TGTGCCAGCAGATCCGAGGGGACTAGCGGGGGGACCTACGAGCAGTACTTC. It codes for CASRSEGTSGGTYEQYF.

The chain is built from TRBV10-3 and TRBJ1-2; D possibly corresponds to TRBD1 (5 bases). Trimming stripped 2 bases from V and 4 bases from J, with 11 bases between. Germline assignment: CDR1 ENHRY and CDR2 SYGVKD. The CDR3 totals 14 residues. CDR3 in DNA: TGTGCCATCAGTGAGCTAGGCAGGGTCTATGGCTACACCTTC. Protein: CAISELGRVYGYTF.

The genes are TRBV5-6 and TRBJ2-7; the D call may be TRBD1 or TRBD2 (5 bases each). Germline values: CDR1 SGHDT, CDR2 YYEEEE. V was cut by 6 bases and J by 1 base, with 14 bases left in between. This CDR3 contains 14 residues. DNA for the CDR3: TGTGCCAGCACCAACCGGGGACGGTCCTACGAGCAGTACTTC. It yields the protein CASTNRGRSYEQYF.

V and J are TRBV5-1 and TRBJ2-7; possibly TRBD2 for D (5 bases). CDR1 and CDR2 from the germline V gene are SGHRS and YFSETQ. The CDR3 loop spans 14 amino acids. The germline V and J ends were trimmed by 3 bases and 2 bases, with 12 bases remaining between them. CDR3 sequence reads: CASSSRGSTYEQYF. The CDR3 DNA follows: TGCGCCAGCAGCTCACGGGGTTCAACCTACGAGCAGTACTTC.

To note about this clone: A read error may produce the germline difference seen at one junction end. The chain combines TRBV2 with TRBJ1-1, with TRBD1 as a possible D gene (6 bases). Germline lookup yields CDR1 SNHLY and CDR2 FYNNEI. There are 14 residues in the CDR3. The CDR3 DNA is TGCGCGGGAGTGGCAGGGGCTGAGGTGACTGAAGCTTTCTTT. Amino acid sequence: CAGVAGAEVTEAFF.

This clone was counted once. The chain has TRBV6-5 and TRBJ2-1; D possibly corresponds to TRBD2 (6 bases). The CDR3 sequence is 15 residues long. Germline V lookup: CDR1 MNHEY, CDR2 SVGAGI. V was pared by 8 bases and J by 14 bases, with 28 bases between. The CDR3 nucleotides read TGTGCCAGCTCTCTAGGGCTAGCGCGAGGAGATGTGAAGTTCTTC. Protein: CASSLGLARGDVKFF.

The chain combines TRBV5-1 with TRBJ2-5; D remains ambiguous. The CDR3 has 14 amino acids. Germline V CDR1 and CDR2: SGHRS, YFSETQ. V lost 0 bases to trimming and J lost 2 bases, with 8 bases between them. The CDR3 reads CASSLVTSQETQYF. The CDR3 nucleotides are TGCGCCAGCAGCTTGGTAACTTCACAAGAGACCCAGTACTTC.

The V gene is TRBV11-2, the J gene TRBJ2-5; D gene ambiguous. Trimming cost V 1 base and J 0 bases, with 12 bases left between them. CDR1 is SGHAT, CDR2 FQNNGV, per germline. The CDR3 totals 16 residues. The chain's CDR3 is CASSLGALLYQETQYF. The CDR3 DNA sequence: TGTGCCAGCAGCTTAGGGGCACTTCTGTACCAAGAGACCCAGTACTTC.

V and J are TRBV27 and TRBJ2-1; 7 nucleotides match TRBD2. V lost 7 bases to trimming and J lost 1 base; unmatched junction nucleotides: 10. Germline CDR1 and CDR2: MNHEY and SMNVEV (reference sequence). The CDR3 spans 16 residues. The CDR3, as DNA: TGTGCCAGCACCGAGGGAAGCGGGAATTCCTACAATGAGCAGTTCTTC. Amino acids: CASTEGSGNSYNEQFF.

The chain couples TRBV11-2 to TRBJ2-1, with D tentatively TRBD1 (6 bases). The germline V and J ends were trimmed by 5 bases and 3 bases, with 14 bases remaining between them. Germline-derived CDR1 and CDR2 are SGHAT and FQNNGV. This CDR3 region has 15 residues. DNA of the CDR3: TGTGCCAGCAGCGCCACCCTGGACAGCTACAATGAGCAGTTCTTC. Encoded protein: CASSATLDSYNEQFF.

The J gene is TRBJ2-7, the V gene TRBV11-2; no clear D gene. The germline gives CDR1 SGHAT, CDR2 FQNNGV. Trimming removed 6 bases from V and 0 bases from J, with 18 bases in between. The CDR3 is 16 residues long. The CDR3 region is CASSELGNSYSYEQYF. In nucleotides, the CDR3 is TGTGCCAGCAGTGAATTAGGGAACAGTTACTCCTACGAGCAGTACTTC. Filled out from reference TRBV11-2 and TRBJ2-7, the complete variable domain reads EAGVAQSPRYKIIEKRQSVAFWCNPISGHATLYWYQQILGQGPKLLIQFQNNGVVDDSQLPKDRFSAERLKGVDSTLKIQPAKLEDSAVYLCASSELGNSYSYEQYFGPGTRLTVT.

The CDR3 DNA follows: TGTGCCAGCAGCTTAGCGGGGACAGGGGTAATCGAGCAGTACTTC. Translating gives CASSLAGTGVIEQYF. The chain combines TRBV7-9 with TRBJ2-7; 10 positions match TRBD1. The CDR3 covers 15 residues. The V segment lost 0 bases and the J segment 6 bases; nucleotides outside the gene matches: 5. Germline CDR1 SEHNR, CDR2 FQNEAQ (reference sequence).

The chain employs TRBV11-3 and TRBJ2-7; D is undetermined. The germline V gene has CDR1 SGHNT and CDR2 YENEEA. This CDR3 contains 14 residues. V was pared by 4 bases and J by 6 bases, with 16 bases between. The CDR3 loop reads CASSSLTRSGEQYF. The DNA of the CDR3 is TGTGCCAGCAGCTCCCTCACGAGGAGTGGCGAGCAGTACTTC.

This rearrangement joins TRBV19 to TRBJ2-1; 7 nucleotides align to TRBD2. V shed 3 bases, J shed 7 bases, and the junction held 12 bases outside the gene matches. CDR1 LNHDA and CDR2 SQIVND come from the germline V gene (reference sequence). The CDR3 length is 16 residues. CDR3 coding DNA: TGTGCCAGTAGTATCTGGTATGTCACCGGGGGGAATGAGCAGTTCTTC. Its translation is CASSIWYVTGGNEQFF.

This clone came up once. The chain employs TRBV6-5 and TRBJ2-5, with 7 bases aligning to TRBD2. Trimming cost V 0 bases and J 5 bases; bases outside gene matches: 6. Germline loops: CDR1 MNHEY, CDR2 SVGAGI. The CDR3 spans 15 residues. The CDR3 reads CASSYSSGGRETQYF. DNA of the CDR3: TGTGCCAGCAGTTACTCGTCCGGGGGGAGGGAGACCCAGTACTTC.

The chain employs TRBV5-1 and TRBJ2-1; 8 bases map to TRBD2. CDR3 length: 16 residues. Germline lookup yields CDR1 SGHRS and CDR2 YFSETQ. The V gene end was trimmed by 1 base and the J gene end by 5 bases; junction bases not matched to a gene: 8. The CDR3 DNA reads TGCGCCAGCAGCTTGTCCGGGGGGGCACTCGACAATGAGCAGTTCTTC. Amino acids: CASSLSGGALDNEQFF.

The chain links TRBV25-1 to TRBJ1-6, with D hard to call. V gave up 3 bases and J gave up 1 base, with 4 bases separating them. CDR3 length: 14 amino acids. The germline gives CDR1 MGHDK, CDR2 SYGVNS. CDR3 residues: CASSEGSYNSPLHF. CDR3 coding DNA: TGTGCCAGCAGTGAGGGTTCCTATAATTCACCCCTCCACTTT.

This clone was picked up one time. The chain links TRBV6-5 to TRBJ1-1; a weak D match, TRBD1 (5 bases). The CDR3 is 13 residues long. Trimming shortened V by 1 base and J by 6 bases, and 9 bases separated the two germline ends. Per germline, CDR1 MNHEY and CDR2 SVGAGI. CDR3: CASSYWGRAEAFF. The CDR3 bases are TGTGCCAGCAGTTACTGGGGGAGGGCTGAAGCTTTCTTT.

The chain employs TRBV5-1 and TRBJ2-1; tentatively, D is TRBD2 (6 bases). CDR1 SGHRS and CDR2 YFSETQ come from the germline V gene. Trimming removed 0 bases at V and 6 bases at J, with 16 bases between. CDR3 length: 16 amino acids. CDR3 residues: CASSLGDFPSLNEQFF. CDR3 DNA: TGCGCCAGCAGCTTGGGGGACTTTCCCTCCCTCAATGAGCAGTTCTTC.

The CDR3 spells CASSNPQGTNTEAFF. The CDR3 DNA reads as TGTGCCAGCAGCAACCCACAGGGGACGAACACTGAAGCTTTCTTT. The chain is built from TRBV7-6 and TRBJ1-1, with TRBD1 identical over 7 bases. V was clipped by 5 bases and J by 1 base; unmatched bases: 7. Per germline, CDR1 SGHVS and CDR2 FNYEAQ. CDR3 length: 15 residues.

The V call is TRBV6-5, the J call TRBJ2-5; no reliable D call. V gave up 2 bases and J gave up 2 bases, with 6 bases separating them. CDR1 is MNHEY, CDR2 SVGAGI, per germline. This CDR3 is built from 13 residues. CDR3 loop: CASSYARQETQYF. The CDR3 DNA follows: TGTGCCAGCAGTTACGCCCGGCAAGAGACCCAGTACTTC.

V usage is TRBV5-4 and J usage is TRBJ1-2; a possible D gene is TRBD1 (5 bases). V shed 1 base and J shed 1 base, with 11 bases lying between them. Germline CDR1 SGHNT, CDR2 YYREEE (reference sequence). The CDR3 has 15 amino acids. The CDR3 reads CASSLRGSLNYGYTF. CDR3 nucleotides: TGTGCCAGCAGCTTGCGGGGCAGCCTTAACTATGGCTACACCTTC.

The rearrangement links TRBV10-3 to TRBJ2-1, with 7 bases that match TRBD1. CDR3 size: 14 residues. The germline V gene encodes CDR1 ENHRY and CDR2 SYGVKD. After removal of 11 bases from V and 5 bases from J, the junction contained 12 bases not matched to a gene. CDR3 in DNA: TGTGCCTCTGCCGACAGGGATGGAGACAATGAGCAGTTCTTC. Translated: CASADRDGDNEQFF.

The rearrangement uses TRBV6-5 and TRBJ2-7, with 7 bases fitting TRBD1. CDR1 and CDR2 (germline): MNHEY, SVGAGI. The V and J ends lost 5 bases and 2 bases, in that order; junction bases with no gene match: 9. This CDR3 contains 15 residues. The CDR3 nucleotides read TGTGCCAGCAGTAGACCGACAGGGTCAACCTACGAGCAGTACTTC. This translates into CASSRPTGSTYEQYF.

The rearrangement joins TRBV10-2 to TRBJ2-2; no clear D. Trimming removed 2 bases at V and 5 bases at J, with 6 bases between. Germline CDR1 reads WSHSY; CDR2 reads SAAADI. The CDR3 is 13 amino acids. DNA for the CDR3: TGCGCCAGCAGTGAGCAGATAACCGGGGAGCTGTTTTTT. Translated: CASSEQITGELFF.

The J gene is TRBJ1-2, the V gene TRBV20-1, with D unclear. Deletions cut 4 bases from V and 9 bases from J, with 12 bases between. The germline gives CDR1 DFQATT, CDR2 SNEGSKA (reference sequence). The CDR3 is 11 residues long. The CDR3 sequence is CSANRESRYTF. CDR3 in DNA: TGCAGTGCTAATAGGGAGAGTCGCTACACCTTC.

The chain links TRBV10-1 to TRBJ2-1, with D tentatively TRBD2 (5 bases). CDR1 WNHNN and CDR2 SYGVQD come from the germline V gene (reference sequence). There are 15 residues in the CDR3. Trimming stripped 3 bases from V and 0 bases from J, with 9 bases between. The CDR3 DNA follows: TGCGCCAGCAGTGAAATCCGGGACTCCTACAATGAGCAGTTCTTC. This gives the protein CASSEIRDSYNEQFF.